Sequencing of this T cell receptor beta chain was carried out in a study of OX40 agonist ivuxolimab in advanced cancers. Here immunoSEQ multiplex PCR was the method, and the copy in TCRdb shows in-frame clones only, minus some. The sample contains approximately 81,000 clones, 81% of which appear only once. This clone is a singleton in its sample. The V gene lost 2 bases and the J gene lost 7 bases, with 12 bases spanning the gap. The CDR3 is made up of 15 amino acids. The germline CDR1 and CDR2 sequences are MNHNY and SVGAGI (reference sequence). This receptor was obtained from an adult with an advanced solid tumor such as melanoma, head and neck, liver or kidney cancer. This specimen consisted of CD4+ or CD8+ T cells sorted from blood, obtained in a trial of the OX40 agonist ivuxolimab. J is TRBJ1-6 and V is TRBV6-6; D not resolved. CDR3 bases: TGTGCCAGCAGTTACGGCGTCCCGCAGAATTCACCCCTCCACTTT. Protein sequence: CASSYGVPQNSPLHF.